This is a list of T cell receptor beta chains from one sample in a study of post-analysis software for immune sequencing data. TCRdb analysed the PCR reads with MiXCR anew, one entry per CDR3 protein. The table includes about half a million distinct CDR3 sequences, around 31% detected once. Sequenced material: blood. These TCRs come from a girl under 18 with multiple sclerosis. CDR3s include the opening cysteine and the closing phenylalanine or tryptophan. Fields, in order: clone size, D gene, V gene, J gene, CDR3 protein, CDR3 DNA. A D gene is named only where the DNA matches it firmly. Clone size is not always given. Where it is, it says once, few, many or a class for expanded clones.

size: .
D: .
V: TRBV20-1
J: TRBJ2-1
CDR3: CSGIGVYNEQFF
DNA: TGCAGTGGTATAGGGGTTTACAATGAGCAGTTCTTC

size: .
D: .
V: TRBV19
J: TRBJ2-1
CDR3: CASSIVGGTVNEQFF
DNA: TGTGCCAGTAGTATAGTCGGGGGTACCGTTAATGAGCAGTTCTTC

size: .
D: TRBD1
V: TRBV5-1
J: TRBJ2-3
CDR3: CASSSTGASTDAQYF
DNA: TGCGCCAGCAGCTCGACAGGGGCGAGCACAGATGCGCAGTATTTT

size: once
D: .
V: TRBV3-1
J: TRBJ2-7
CDR3: CASSQAGEDYEQYF
DNA: TGTGCCAGCAGCCAAGCAGGCGAAGACTACGAGCAGTACTTC

size: few
D: TRBD1
V: TRBV20-1
J: TRBJ1-5
CDR3: CSAREPRDRNQPQHF
DNA: TGCAGTGCTAGAGAGCCCCGGGACAGAAATCAGCCCCAGCATTTT

size: few
D: TRBD2
V: TRBV7-6
J: TRBJ2-6
CDR3: CASSLRLAGVSASGANVLTF
DNA: TGTGCCAGCAGCTTACGACTAGCGGGGGTTTCAGCCTCTGGGGCCAACGTCCTGACTTTC

size: .
D: TRBD2
V: TRBV2
J: TRBJ2-5
CDR3: CASSEGLASYQETQYF
DNA: TGTGCCAGCAGTGAGGGACTAGCATCGTACCAAGAGACCCAGTACTTC

size: few
D: .
V: TRBV18
J: TRBJ2-5
CDR3: CASSPQGTQETQYF
DNA: TGTGCCAGCTCACCGCAGGGGACGCAAGAGACCCAGTACTTC

size: few
D: .
V: TRBV7-2
J: TRBJ2-7
CDR3: CASSLIGELEQYF
DNA: TGTGCCAGCAGCTTAATCGGGGAGCTCGAGCAGTACTTC

size: few
D: TRBD2
V: TRBV6-2/TRBV6-3
J: TRBJ2-3
CDR3: CASSYRGLAGSTDTQYF
DNA: TGTGCCAGCAGTTACCGAGGACTAGCGGGGTCCACAGATACGCAGTATTTT

size: .
D: .
V: TRBV29-1
J: TRBJ2-1
CDR3: CSVDNNEQFF
DNA: TGCAGCGTTGACAACAATGAGCAGTTCTTC

size: .
D: .
V: TRBV10-3
J: TRBJ1-5
CDR3: CAISESKGPNQPQHF
DNA: TGTGCCATCAGTGAGTCGAAGGGGCCGAATCAGCCCCAGCATTTT

size: .
D: TRBD2
V: TRBV3-1
J: TRBJ2-7
CDR3: CASSQVAGGDTYEQYF
DNA: TGTGCCAGCAGCCAAGTTGCGGGGGGCGATACCTACGAGCAGTACTTC

size: .
D: .
V: TRBV7-9
J: TRBJ1-2
CDR3: CASSLVKESGYTF
DNA: TGTGCCAGCAGCTTAGTGAAGGAGAGCGGCTACACCTTC

size: .
D: .
V: TRBV5-1
J: TRBJ2-2
CDR3: CASTLERGTGELFF
DNA: TGCGCCAGCACCTTGGAAAGGGGCACCGGGGAGCTGTTTTTT

size: .
D: .
V: TRBV2
J: TRBJ2-5
CDR3: CASSPLESFRETQYF
DNA: TGTGCCAGCAGTCCCCTCGAGAGTTTTCGAGAGACCCAGTACTTC